The present T cell receptor beta chain was sequenced within a study of shared clonotypes between healthy human individuals. The study's findings and limits: Shared across a few donors were around 5% of the naive CD4 clonotypes.

Naive CD8 cells comprised CD45RO-negative, CCR7-positively selected cells, excluding terminally differentiated effector memory CD45RA+ cells. About this clone itself: The antigen remains undetermined.

Trimming cost V 0 bases and J 7 bases, with 14 bases left between them. Germline CDR1 and CDR2: SGHRS and YFSETQ. The CDR3 runs to 15 residues. Repertoires were generated with immunoSEQ multiplex PCR, while TCRdb's copy carries only in-frame clones and drops some. The table lists more than 550,000 clones, about 92% of them singletons. This TCR was sampled from a man under 40 in good health. The sample comprised naive CD8+ T cells sorted from blood. The chain links TRBV5-1 to TRBJ2-1; no clear D gene. As DNA, the CDR3 is TGCGCCAGCAGCTTGGAAGGGATAAAGGGTAATGAGCAGTTCTTC. This translates into CASSLEGIKGNEQFF.